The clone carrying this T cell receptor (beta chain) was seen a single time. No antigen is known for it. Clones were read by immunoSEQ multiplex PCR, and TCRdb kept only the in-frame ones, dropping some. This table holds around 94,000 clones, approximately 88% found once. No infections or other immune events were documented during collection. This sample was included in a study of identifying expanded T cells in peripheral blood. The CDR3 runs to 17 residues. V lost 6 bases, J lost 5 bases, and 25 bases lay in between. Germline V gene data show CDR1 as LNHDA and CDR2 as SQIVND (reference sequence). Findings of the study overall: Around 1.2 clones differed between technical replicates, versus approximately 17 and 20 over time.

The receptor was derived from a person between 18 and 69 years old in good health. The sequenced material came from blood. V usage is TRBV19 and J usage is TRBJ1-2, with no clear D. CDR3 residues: CASRPGVTWESTYGYTF. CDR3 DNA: TGTGCCAGTAGGCCCGGGGTGACCTGGGAGTCCACTTATGGCTACACCTTC.